The entry that follows covers one T cell receptor beta chain sequence. The PCR employed 60 Vbeta primers together with 13 Jbeta primers. Sequencing used immunoSEQ multiplex PCR; TCRdb keeps in-frame clones, though not all of them. The sample table includes about 130,000 clones. These data originate in a study of cytomegalovirus exposure and HLA in healthy donors. After removal of 3 bases from V and 4 bases from J, the junction contained 6 bases not matched to a gene. The CDR3 has 15 residues. CDR1 and CDR2 from the germline V gene are SGHRS and YFSETQ. The sample comprised PBMCs. This clonotype was obtained from a man aged 18 to 35 in good health and CMV-seronegative. This chain uses TRBV5-1 with TRBJ1-3; the match to TRBD1 covers 8 bases. Here the CDR3 DNA reads TGCGCCAGCAGCTCATCGACAGGGGCGGGAAACACCATATATTTT. This translates into CASSSSTGAGNTIYF.